This TCR beta chain was obtained from a study of T cells in Graves' hyperthyroidism and ophthalmopathy. PBMCs were derived from about 9.1 ml fresh peripheral blood. The investigators amplified TCR beta CDR3 regions from RNA transcripts. First-round RT-PCR with HTBI primers amplified the TCR CDR3 region. Using its own MiXCR run on the multiplex PCR reads, TCRdb lists one record per CDR3 protein. In the table there are roughly 180,000 distinct CDR3 sequences, about 9.4% of which are singletons. In this sample, this clonotype turned up a few times. Germline lookup yields CDR1 MDHEN and CDR2 SYDVKM. The CDR3 runs 12 residues. Trimming took off 8 bases at V and 1 base at J, with 9 bases between the two ends.

Specimen: blood. This sequence joins TRBV28 and TRBJ2-7; D is unclear. The TCR originated in a woman under 30 with Graves' hyperthyroidism that later progressed to Graves' ophthalmopathy. The CDR3 DNA follows: TGTGCCAGCGGCCAGGAGTCCTACGAGCAGTACTTC. This sequence encodes CASGQESYEQYF. Combining the CDR3 with reference TRBV28 and TRBJ2-7 gives the whole variable domain DVKVTQSSRYLVKRTGEKVFLECVQDMDHENMFWYRQDPGLGLRLIYFSYDVKMKEKGDIPEGYSVSREKKERFSLILESASTNQTSMYLCASGQESYEQYFGPGTRLTVT.